Sequencing of this TCR beta chain was carried out in a study of blood T cell repertoires in COVID-19. Study at large: T cells, B-cell-depleted T cells, or PBMCs provided the cDNA or gDNA that served as material.

Germline-derived CDR1 and CDR2 are LNHDA and SQIVND (reference sequence). Between the trimmed V and J ends, which lost 5 bases and 5 bases, there was a span of 13 bases. The CDR3 consists of 13 residues. The authors' processing: Cell counts per sample came from amplifying reference gene primers. Method: immunoSEQ multiplex PCR; TCRdb's copy keeps in-frame clones and lacks some. V, J and clone size reflect that table, while D and trimming were determined from the DNA. This sample carries 200,000 to 250,000 clones, approximately 91% of them seen once, and the ten largest clones take around 2.9%. This chain uses TRBV19 with TRBJ2-7; D perhaps matches TRBD2 (7 bases). The receptor was derived from a woman aged 55-69 years with acute or convalescent COVID-19. Sequencing input: peripheral blood. Here the CDR3 reads CASSPQGRDEQYF. The DNA of the CDR3 is TGTGCCAGTAGTCCCCAGGGGAGGGACGAGCAGTACTTC.